Below are 3 T cell receptor beta chains sequenced from a single sample in a study of shared clonotypes between healthy human individuals. This table comes from immunoSEQ multiplex PCR, and its TCRdb copy is limited to in-frame clones, with some not included. This sample has a few hundred thousand clones, with about 96% found just once. The sample comprised memory CD8+ T cells sorted from blood. Subset: CD45RO+ cells pooled with CCR7-negative TemRA cells. These receptors were taken from a man under 40 in good health.

The V and J genes are TRBV28 and TRBJ2-3; D may be TRBD2 (5 bases). Per germline, CDR1 MDHEN and CDR2 SYDVKM. The CDR3 sequence is 14 residues long. Trimming took 3 bases from V and 2 from J, leaving 9 bases between them. The CDR3 region is CASSFRGDTDTQYF. In DNA form, the CDR3 reads TGTGCCAGCAGTTTCCGGGGAGACACAGATACGCAGTATTTT.

A few counts support this clone. This chain uses TRBV5-1 with TRBJ2-1, with D perhaps TRBD1 (5 bases). V lost 4 bases and J lost 1, with 9 bases in between. CDR1 and CDR2 from the germline V gene are SGHRS and YFSETQ. The CDR3 contains 14 residues. CDR3 loop: CASSPDMSYNEQFF. In DNA form, the CDR3 reads TGCGCCAGCAGCCCGGACATGTCCTACAATGAGCAGTTCTTC.

This clone was seen once. This sequence joins TRBV30 and TRBJ2-4; TRBD2 matches at 11 bases. In germline, CDR1 is GTSNPN, CDR2 SVGIG (reference sequence). Trimming cost V 3 bases and J 0 bases; bases outside gene matches: 13. This CDR3 is 19 amino acids long. The CDR3 is CAWSASGTSGPLAKNIQYF. DNA of the CDR3: TGTGCCTGGAGCGCTTCCGGGACTAGCGGACCCTTAGCCAAAAACATTCAGTACTTC.